This T cell receptor (beta chain) is from a study of blood T cell repertoires in COVID-19. Across the whole study: The samples span acute and convalescent COVID-19 from the United States, Italy and Spain. T cells, B-cell-depleted T cells, or PBMCs supplied cDNA or gDNA.

Profiled with immunoSEQ multiplex PCR; TCRdb holds only in-frame clones, not every one. The sample holds fewer than 90,000 clones, 78% seen once. The Seattle patients, enrolled during active infection, were followed longitudinally. V shed 0 bases and J 4 bases; nucleotides not matched to a gene: 3. CDR1 LGHNA and CDR2 YNFKEQ come from the germline V gene. This CDR3 is built from 15 residues. The sequencing sample was made of peripheral blood. The chain has TRBV4-2 and TRBJ1-5; 7 positions match TRBD1. The receptor comes from a man between 65 and 79 years old with COVID-19, enrolled during active disease. The CDR3 loop reads CASSQEPTGNQPQHF. The CDR3 DNA sequence: TGTGCCAGCAGCCAAGAACCGACAGGGAATCAGCCCCAGCATTTT.